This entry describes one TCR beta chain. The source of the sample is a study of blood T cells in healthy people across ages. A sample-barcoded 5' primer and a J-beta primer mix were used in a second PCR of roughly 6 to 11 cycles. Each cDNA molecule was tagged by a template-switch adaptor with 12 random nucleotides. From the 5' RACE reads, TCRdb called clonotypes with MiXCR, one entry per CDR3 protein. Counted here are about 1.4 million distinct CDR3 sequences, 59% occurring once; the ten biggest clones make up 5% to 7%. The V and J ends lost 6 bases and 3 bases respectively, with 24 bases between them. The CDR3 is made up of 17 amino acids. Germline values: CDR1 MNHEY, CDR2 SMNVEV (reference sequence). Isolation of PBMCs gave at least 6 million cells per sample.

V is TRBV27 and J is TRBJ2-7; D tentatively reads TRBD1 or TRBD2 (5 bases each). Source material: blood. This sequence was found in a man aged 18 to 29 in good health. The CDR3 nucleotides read TGTGCCAGCAGCCCCTTCATACCGGGACGAGTGAACTACGAGCAGTACTTC. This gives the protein CASSPFIPGRVNYEQYF.